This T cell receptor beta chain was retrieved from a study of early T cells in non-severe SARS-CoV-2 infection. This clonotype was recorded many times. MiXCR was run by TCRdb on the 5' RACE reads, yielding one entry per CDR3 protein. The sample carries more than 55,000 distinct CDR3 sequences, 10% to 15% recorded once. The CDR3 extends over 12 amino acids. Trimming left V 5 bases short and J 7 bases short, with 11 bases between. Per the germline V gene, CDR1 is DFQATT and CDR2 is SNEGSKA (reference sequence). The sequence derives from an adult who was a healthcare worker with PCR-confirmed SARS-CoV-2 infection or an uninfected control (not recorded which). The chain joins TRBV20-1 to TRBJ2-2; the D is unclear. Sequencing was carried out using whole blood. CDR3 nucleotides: TGCAGTGCTGGTGTGGGCGACGGGGAGCTGTTTTTT. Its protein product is CSAGVGDGELFF.